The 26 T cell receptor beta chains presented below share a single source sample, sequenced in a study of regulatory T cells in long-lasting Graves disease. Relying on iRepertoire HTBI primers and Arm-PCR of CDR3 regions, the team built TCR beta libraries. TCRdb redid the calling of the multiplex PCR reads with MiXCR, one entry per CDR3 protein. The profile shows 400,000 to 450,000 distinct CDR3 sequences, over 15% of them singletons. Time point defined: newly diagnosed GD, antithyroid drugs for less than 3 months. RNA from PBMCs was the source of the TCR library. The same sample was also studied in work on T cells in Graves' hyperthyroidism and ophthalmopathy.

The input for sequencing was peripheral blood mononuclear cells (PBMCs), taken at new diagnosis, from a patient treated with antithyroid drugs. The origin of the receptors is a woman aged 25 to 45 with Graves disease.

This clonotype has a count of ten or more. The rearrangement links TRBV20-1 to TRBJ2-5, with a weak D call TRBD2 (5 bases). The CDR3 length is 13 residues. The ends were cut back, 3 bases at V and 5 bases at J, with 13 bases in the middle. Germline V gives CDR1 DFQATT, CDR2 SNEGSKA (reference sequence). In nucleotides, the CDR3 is TGCAGTGCTAGTTCAGGAGCGGAGGAGACCCAGTACTTC. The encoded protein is CSASSGAEETQYF.

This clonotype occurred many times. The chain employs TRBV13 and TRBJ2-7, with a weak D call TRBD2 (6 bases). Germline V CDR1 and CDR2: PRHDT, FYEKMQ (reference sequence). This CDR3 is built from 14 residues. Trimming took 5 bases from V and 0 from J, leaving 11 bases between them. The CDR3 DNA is TGTGCCAGCAGCCCGGGACTGGGCTCCTACGAGCAGTACTTC. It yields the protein CASSPGLGSYEQYF.

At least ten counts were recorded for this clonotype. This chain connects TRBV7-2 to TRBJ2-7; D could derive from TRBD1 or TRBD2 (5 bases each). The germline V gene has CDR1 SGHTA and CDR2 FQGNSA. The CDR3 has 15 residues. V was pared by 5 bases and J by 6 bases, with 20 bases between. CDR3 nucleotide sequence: TGTGCCAGCAGCCCCTGGGCCTCCTTTGGGACCGAGCAGTACTTC. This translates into CASSPWASFGTEQYF.

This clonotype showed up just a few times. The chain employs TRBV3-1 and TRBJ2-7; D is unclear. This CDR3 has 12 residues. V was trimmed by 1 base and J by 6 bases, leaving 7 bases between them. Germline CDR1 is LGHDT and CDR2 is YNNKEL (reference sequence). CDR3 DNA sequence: TGTGCCAGCAGCCAAGGCGACCTCGAGCAGTACTTC. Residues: CASSQGDLEQYF.

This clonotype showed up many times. CDR3 amino acids: CASSFRGSANEQFF. The CDR3 DNA reads TGTGCCAGCAGCTTCCGGGGATCGGCGAATGAGCAGTTCTTC. V is TRBV11-2 and J is TRBJ2-1; TRBD2 might be the D (5 bases). CDR3 length: 14 residues. CDR1 is SGHAT and CDR2 is FQNNGV in the germline V gene. V lost 3 bases and J 7 bases, leaving 13 bases between the germline ends.

DNA of the CDR3: TGTGCCAGTAGTTCCGGGACACCCCGTCGCGGGGAGACCCAGTACTTC. This codes for CASSSGTPRRGETQYF. The chain joins TRBV19 to TRBJ2-5, with a weak D call TRBD1 (6 bases). Trimming pared 5 bases from V and 5 bases from J, leaving 21 bases between. Germline-derived CDR1 and CDR2 are LNHDA and SQIVND (reference sequence). CDR3 length equals 16 residues.

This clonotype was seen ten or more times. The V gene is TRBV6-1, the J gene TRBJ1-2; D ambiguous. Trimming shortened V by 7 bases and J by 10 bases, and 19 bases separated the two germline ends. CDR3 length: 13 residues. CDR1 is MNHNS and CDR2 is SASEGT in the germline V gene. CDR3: CASTTIPFRAYTF. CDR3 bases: TGTGCCAGCACTACGATACCCTTTCGGGCCTACACCTTC.

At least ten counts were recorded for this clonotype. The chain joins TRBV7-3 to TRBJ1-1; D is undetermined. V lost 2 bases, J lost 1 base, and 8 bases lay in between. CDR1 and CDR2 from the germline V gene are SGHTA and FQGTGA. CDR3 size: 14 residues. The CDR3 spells CASSLVGENTEAFF. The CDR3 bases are TGTGCCAGCAGCTTAGTCGGGGAGAACACTGAAGCTTTCTTT.

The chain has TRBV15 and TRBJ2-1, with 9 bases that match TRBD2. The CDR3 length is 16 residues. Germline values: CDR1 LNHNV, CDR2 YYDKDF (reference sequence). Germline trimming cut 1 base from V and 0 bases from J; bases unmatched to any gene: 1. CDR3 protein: CATSRGLAVSYNEQFF. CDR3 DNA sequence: TGTGCCACCAGCAGAGGACTAGCGGTCTCCTACAATGAGCAGTTCTTC.

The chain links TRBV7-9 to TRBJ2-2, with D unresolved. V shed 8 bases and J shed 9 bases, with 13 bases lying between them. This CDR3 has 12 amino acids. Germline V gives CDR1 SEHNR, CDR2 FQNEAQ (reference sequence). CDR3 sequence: CASGLDPWELFF. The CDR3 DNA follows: TGTGCCAGCGGATTGGATCCCTGGGAGCTGTTTTTT. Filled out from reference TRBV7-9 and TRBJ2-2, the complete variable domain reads DTGVSQNPRHKITKRGQNVTFRCDPISEHNRLYWYRQTLGQGPEFLTYFQNEAQLEKSRLLSDRFSAERPKGSFSTLEIQRTEQGDSAMYLCASGLDPWELFFGEGSRLTVL.

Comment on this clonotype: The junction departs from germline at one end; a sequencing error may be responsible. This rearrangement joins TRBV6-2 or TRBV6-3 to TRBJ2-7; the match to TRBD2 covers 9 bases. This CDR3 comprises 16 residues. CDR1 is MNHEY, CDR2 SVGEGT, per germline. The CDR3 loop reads CASSYGNSGSSYEQCF. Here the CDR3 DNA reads TGTGCCAGCAGTTACGGTAATAGCGGGAGCTCCTACGAGCAGTGCTTC.

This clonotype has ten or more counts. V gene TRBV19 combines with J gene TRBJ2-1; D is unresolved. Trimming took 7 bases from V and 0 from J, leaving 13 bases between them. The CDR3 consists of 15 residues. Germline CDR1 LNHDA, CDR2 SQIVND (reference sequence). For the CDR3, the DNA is TGTGCCAGTATGCCCGACGGCAGCTCCTACAATGAGCAGTTCTTC. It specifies CASMPDGSSYNEQFF.

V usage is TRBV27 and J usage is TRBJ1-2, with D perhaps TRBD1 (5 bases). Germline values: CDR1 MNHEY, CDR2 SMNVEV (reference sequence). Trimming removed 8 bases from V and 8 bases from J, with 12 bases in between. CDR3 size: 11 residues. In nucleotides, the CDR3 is TGTGCCAGCGGGGTGGGGGACGGCTACACCTTC. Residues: CASGVGDGYTF.

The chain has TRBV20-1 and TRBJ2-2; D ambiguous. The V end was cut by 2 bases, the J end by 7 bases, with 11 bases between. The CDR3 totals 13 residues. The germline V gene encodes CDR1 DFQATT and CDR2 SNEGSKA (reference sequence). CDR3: CSARYSGIGELFF. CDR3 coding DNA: TGCAGTGCTAGATATTCTGGGATCGGGGAGCTGTTTTTT.

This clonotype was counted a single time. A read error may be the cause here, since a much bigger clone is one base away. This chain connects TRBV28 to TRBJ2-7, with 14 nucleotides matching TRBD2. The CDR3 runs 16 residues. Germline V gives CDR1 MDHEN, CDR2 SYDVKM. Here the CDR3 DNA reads TGTGCCGGCAGCCGACTAGCGGGAGGGCCCCCCTACGAGCAGTACTTC. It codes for CAGSRLAGGPPYEQYF.

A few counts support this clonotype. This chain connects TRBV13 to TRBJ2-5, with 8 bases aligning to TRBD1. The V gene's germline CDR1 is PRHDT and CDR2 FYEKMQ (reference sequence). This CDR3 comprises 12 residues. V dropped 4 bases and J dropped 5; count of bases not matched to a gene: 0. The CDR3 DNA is TGTGCCAGCAGCTGGGACAGGGAGACCCAGTACTTC. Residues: CASSWDRETQYF.

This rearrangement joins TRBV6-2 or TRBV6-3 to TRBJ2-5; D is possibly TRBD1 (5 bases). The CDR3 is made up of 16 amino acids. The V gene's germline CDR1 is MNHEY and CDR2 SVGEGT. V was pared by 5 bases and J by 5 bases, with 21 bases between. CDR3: CASSTRQSPVSETQYF. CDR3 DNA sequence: TGTGCCAGCAGTACTCGACAGTCCCCCGTTTCGGAGACCCAGTACTTC.

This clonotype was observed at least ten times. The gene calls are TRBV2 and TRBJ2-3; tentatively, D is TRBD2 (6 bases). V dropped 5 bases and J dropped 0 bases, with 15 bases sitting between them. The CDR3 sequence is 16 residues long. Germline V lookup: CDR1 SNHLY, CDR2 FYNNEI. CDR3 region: CASSPADYQSTDTQYF. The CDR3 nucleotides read TGTGCCAGCAGTCCCGCGGACTACCAAAGCACAGATACGCAGTATTTT.

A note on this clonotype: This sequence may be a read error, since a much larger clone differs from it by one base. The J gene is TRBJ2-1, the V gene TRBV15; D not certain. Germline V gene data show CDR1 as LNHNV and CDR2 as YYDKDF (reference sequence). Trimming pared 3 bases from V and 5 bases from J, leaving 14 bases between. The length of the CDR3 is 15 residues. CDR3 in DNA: TGTGCCACCAGCAGCTCCAAAACCGCGGACAATGAGCAGTTCTTC. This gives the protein CATSSSKTADNEQFF. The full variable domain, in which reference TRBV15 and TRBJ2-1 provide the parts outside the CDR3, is DAMVIQNPRYQVTQFGKPVTLSCSQTLNHNVMYWYQQKSSQAPKLLFHYYDKDFNNEADTPDNFQSRRPNTSFCFLDIRSPGLGDTAMYLCATSSSKTADNEQFFGPGTRLTVL.

CDR3 loop: CASSQEGLSYEKLFF. CDR3 DNA sequence: TGCGCCAGCAGCCAAGAGGGGCTCTCGTACGAAAAACTGTTTTTT. The chain carries TRBV4-1 and TRBJ1-4; D may be TRBD1 (5 bases). The CDR3 loop spans 15 amino acids. CDR1 is MGHRA, CDR2 YSYEKL, per germline. The V end lost 0 bases, the J end lost 8 bases, and 13 bases lay between the germline ends.

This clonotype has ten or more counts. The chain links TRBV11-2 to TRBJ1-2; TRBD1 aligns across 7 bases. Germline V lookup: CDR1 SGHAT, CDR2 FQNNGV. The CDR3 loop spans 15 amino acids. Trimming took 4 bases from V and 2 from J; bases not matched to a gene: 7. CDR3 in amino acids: CASSSKQGTNYGYTF. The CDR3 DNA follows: TGTGCCAGCAGCTCAAAACAGGGGACCAACTATGGCTACACCTTC.

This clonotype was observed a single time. CDR3 sequence reads: CASSGPGTWEGFGYTF. The CDR3 DNA follows: TGTGCCAGCAGTGGTCCCGGGACCTGGGAAGGGTTTGGCTACACCTTC. The chain carries TRBV28 and TRBJ1-2, with D tentatively TRBD1 (5 bases). V shed 5 bases and J shed 7 bases, with 23 bases lying between them. The CDR3 contains 16 residues. In germline, CDR1 is MDHEN, CDR2 SYDVKM.

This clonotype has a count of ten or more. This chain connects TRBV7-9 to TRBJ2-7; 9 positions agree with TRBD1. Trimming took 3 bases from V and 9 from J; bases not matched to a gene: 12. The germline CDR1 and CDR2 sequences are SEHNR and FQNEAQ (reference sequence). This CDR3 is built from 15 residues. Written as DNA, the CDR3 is TGTGCCAGCAGCTTCCCGGGACAGGGAAGAGTTGGGCAGTACTTC. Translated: CASSFPGQGRVGQYF.

The CDR3 DNA follows: TGTGCCATCAGTCGGGAGAGTTCCTACAATGAGCAGTTCTTC. Its translation is CAISRESSYNEQFF. J is TRBJ2-1 and V is TRBV10-3, with D perhaps matching TRBD2 (6 bases). The V and J ends lost 5 bases and 1 base respectively, with 9 bases between them. The length of the CDR3 is 14 residues. CDR1 and CDR2 (germline): ENHRY, SYGVKD.

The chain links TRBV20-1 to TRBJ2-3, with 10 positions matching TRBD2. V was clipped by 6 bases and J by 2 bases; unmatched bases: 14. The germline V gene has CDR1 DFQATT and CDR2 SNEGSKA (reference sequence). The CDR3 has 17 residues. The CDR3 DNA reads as TGCAGTGCGCGAATTGCACTAGCGGGACCCACCACAGATACGCAGTATTTT. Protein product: CSARIALAGPTTDTQYF.

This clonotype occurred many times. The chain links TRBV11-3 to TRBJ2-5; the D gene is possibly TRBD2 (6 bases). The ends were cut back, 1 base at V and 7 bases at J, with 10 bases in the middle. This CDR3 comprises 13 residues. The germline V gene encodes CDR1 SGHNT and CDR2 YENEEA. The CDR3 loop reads CASSLAGVGTQYF. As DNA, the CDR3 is TGTGCCAGCAGCTTAGCGGGAGTTGGGACCCAGTACTTC.